Listed below are T cell receptor beta chains from one sample, sequenced in a study of blood T cell repertoires in COVID-19. The repertoire was sequenced with immunoSEQ multiplex PCR; TCRdb's copy has only in-frame clones and lacks some. This table holds under 350,000 clones, roughly 85% found once. The sequenced material came from peripheral blood. These TCRs come from a human donor in a cohort sampled during active COVID-19. Each CDR3 is given with its conserved first and last residue. The D gene is left open where the match is weak. Rows give clone size only sometimes, using once, few, many, or a class for an expanded clone.

D gene | J gene | V gene | clone size | CDR3 DNA | CDR3 protein
TRBD1 | TRBJ2-3 | TRBV11-2 | few | TGTGCCAGCAGCTTAAGCTACAGGGGACGAACAGATACGCAGTATTTT | CASSLSYRGRTDTQYF
- | TRBJ2-5 | TRBV7-8 | - | TGTGCCAGCAGCTTATACACGGGGAGCGATCGAATGACCCAGTACTTC | CASSLYTGSDRMTQYF
- | TRBJ2-2 | TRBV5-8 | - | TGTGCCAGCAGCCCAAACCGGGAAACTTATTACACCGGGGAGCTGTTTTTT | CASSPNRETYYTGELFF
- | TRBJ1-1 | TRBV2 | - | TGTGCCAGCAGTGGGTGGGGAGGAAACACTGAAGCTTTCTTT | CASSGWGGNTEAFF
TRBD1 | TRBJ2-5 | TRBV3-1/TRBV3-2 | - | TGTGCCAGCAGCCGAGCCGGGACAGTCTTACAAGAGACCCAGTACTTC | CASSRAGTVLQETQYF
- | TRBJ2-1 | TRBV5-1 | - | TGCGCCAGCAGCTTGGTGCTAGCCGGGGACAATGAGCAGTTCTTC | CASSLVLAGDNEQFF
TRBD1 | TRBJ2-3 | TRBV10-3 | - | TGTGCCATCAGTAAATTGACAGGGGAGACAGATACGCAGTATTTT | CAISKLTGETDTQYF
- | TRBJ2-1 | TRBV18 | - | TGTGCCAGCTCCCGGAGGGAATCCTACAATGAGCAGTTCTTC | CASSRRESYNEQFF
- | TRBJ2-4 | TRBV28 | - | TGTGCCAGCAGTTCGGCTAGCGTGACCAAAAACATTCAGTACTTC | CASSSASVTKNIQYF
- | TRBJ1-4 | TRBV5-1 | - | TGCGCCAGCAGCTTGGTCCCGGGTGCGGATGAAAAACTGTTTTTT | CASSLVPGADEKLFF
TRBD2 | TRBJ2-1 | TRBV6-2/TRBV6-3 | - | TGTGCCAGCAGCCGACTAGCGGGAGGACCTAATGAGCAGTTCTTC | CASSRLAGGPNEQFF
TRBD2 | TRBJ2-1 | TRBV9 | - | TGTGCCAGCAGCGGATTAAATACGGGGACTAGCGGGAGGAACATAATCTATGAGCAGTTCTTC | CASSGLNTGTSGRNIIYEQFF
- | TRBJ1-5 | TRBV28 | - | TGTGCCAGCAGTTTTATGGGCCGTCAGCCCCAGCATTTT | CASSFMGRQPQHF
- | TRBJ1-1 | TRBV9 | - | TGTGCCAGCAGCGTCCTATCGGGATCTAAGAACACTGAAGCTTTCTTT | CASSVLSGSKNTEAFF
TRBD1 | TRBJ2-1 | TRBV3-1/TRBV3-2 | once | TGTGCCAGCAGCCAAGACCTACGGACAGGGGAGTTCAATGAGCAGTTCTTC | CASSQDLRTGEFNEQFF
- | TRBJ1-2 | TRBV6-1 | - | TGTGCCAGCAGTGAACGGGGGAACGGGGGTAACTATGGCTACACCTTC | CASSERGNGGNYGYTF
- | TRBJ1-1 | TRBV6-5 | - | TGTGCCAGCAGTTACTCCGGGGGGGGCACTGAAGCTTTCTTT | CASSYSGGGTEAFF
TRBD1 | TRBJ1-4 | TRBV6-5 | - | TGTGCCAGCAGACAGGGGGCGGCTGAAAAACTGTTTTTT | CASRQGAAEKLFF
TRBD2 | TRBJ2-1 | TRBV7-3 | - | TGTGCCAGCAAAAACGGGCGGGGGAGCTCCTACAATGAGCAGTTCTTC | CASKNGRGSSYNEQFF
TRBD1 | TRBJ1-1 | TRBV2 | - | TGTGCCAACACAGGGGGGAACACTGAAGCTTTCTTT | CANTGGNTEAFF
- | TRBJ2-7 | TRBV29-1 | - | TGCAGCGTCGGAGACGGTTCCTACGAGCAGTACTTC | CSVGDGSYEQYF
TRBD2 | TRBJ2-3 | TRBV7-2 | - | TGTGCCAGCAGCTTTGCTAGCGGGAGTGGTGATACGCAGTATTTT | CASSFASGSGDTQYF
TRBD1 | TRBJ1-2 | TRBV5-1 | - | TGCGCCAGCAGCGACGGACAGGGGAACTATGGCTACACCTTC | CASSDGQGNYGYTF
- | TRBJ2-4 | TRBV7-9 | - | TGTGCCAGCACCCCCGGGGGTCGGAGAAAAAACATTCAGTACTTC | CASTPGGRRKNIQYF
TRBD2 | TRBJ2-1 | TRBV4-3 | - | TGCGCCAGCAGCCAGACTAGCGGGAGGAGCGGTGAGCAGTTCTTC | CASSQTSGRSGEQFF
- | TRBJ2-7 | TRBV7-2 | few | TGTGCCAGCAGCTTAGTGATGCGGTCCTACGAGCAGTACTTC | CASSLVMRSYEQYF
TRBD1 | TRBJ2-1 | TRBV4-1 | once | TGCGCCAGCAGCCCTCCGGACAGGGATGGGCAGTTCTTC | CASSPPDRDGQFF
- | TRBJ1-2 | TRBV6-5 | - | TGTGCCAGCAGCCTGTATAACTATGGCTACACCTTC | CASSLYNYGYTF
- | TRBJ1-5 | TRBV18 | - | TGTGCCAGCTCACCACAGGGGTTCAATCGGCCCCAGCATTTT | CASSPQGFNRPQHF
TRBD2 | TRBJ2-3 | TRBV6-4 | - | TGTGCCAGCAGTGACTCCGCCGTGACTAGCGGGAGGGTCACTAGCACAGATACGCAGTATTTT | CASSDSAVTSGRVTSTDTQYF
TRBD1 | TRBJ2-3 | TRBV29-1 | - | TGCAGCGGCCGACAGGGGAGCACAGATACGCAGTATTTT | CSGRQGSTDTQYF
TRBD1 | TRBJ2-5 | TRBV28 | - | TGTGCCAGCGCCCCGACAGGGCTTATACAAGAGACCCAGTACTTC | CASAPTGLIQETQYF
- | TRBJ1-5 | TRBV30 | - | TGTGCCTGGAGTGCAGGGACACTGAATCAGCCCCAGCATTTT | CAWSAGTLNQPQHF
TRBD2 | TRBJ2-1 | TRBV11-2 | - | TGTGCCAGCGGTAGACTAGCGGGATACAATGAGCAGTTCTTC | CASGRLAGYNEQFF
- | TRBJ1-2 | TRBV6-4 | - | TGTGCCAGCAGTGAAGAACCAGGGTATGGCTACACCTTC | CASSEEPGYGYTF
TRBD2 | TRBJ2-3 | TRBV20-1 | - | TGCAGTGCTCGTGGACTAGCGTTTATAGATACGCAGTATTTT | CSARGLAFIDTQYF
- | TRBJ2-1 | TRBV5-5 | few | TGTGCCAGCACGTTACAGCCGGGACTCGATGGTCATGAGCAGTTCTTC | CASTLQPGLDGHEQFF
- | TRBJ2-2 | TRBV6-6 | - | TGTGCCAGCAGTTACTCGGCCGCCGGGGAGCTGTTTTTT | CASSYSAAGELFF
- | TRBJ2-7 | TRBV28 | - | TGTGCCAGCAGTCCCGCCACGATGGGAGCCTACGAGCAGTACTTC | CASSPATMGAYEQYF
TRBD1 | TRBJ2-7 | TRBV11-2 | - | TGTGCCAGCAGCTTCGGGACAGGCGAGCAGTACTTC | CASSFGTGEQYF
- | TRBJ2-3 | TRBV24-1 | - | TGTGCCACCAGTGATTGGCACGGGGCAGATACGCAGTATTTT | CATSDWHGADTQYF
TRBD2 | TRBJ2-7 | TRBV30 | - | TGTGCCTGGAGTGGGACTAGCGGGATTTACGAGCAGTACTTC | CAWSGTSGIYEQYF
TRBD1 | TRBJ2-2 | TRBV9 | - | TGTGCCAGCAGCACCCGTCGACAGGGGGCAGGGGAGCTGTTTTTT | CASSTRRQGAGELFF
TRBD2 | TRBJ2-1 | TRBV3-1/TRBV3-2 | - | TGTGCCAGCAGCCCCCTCGGCGGGAGTGGCAATGAGCAGTTCTTC | CASSPLGGSGNEQFF
TRBD2 | TRBJ2-1 | TRBV6-6 | - | TGTGCCAGCAGGAAACCGGGACTAGCGGGAGTATACGAGCAGTTCTTC | CASRKPGLAGVYEQFF
- | TRBJ2-1 | TRBV6-1 | - | TGTGCCAGCAGTGTAGGGGGCGGGAAATCCTACAATGAGCAGTTCTTC | CASSVGGGKSYNEQFF
- | TRBJ1-1 | TRBV6-5 | - | TGTGCCAGCAGATCCCTTTATGAAGCTTTCTTT | CASRSLYEAFF
TRBD1 | TRBJ2-1 | TRBV7-2 | - | TGTGCCAGCAGCTTAGTAGGGACAGGGGGCCATGAGCAGTTCTTC | CASSLVGTGGHEQFF
TRBD1 | TRBJ1-1 | TRBV12-3/TRBV12-4 | - | TGTGCCAGCAGCGGGGACAGGGGTGCTTTCTTT | CASSGDRGAFF
- | TRBJ2-1 | TRBV5-1 | - | TGCGCCAGCAGCTTGGAACTAGTATCCTACAATGAGCAGTTCTTC | CASSLELVSYNEQFF
TRBD2 | TRBJ2-3 | TRBV10-2 | few | TGCGCCAGCGGGGCTAGCGGACGCACAGATACGCAGTATTTT | CASGASGRTDTQYF
- | TRBJ2-2 | TRBV5-1 | - | TGCGCCAGCAGCTTGGGACTGAACACCGGGGAGCTGTTTTTT | CASSLGLNTGELFF
TRBD2 | TRBJ2-1 | TRBV18 | - | TGTGCCAGCTCCTCCCGATCCGGGGGGGGGCCCCACAATGAGCAGTTCTTC | CASSSRSGGGPHNEQFF
TRBD2 | TRBJ2-2 | TRBV19 | - | TGTGCCAGTAGGGGACTAGCGGGAGCCGGGGAGCTGTTTTTT | CASRGLAGAGELFF
TRBD2 | TRBJ2-7 | TRBV11-2 | - | TGTGCCAGCAGCTTAGTTCCTCTAGCGGCCCTATCCTACGAGCAGTACTTC | CASSLVPLAALSYEQYF
TRBD1 | TRBJ2-2 | TRBV5-1 | - | TGCGCCAGCAGCTTGGTAGCAGGGGGCAGGGTCGGGGAGCTGTTTTTT | CASSLVAGGRVGELFF
- | TRBJ1-1 | TRBV4-1 | - | TGCGCCAGTATAGGCGAAGGCAGGGACACTGAAGCTTTCTTT | CASIGEGRDTEAFF